This T cell receptor (beta chain) stems from a study of T-cell reconstitution after alpha-beta-depleted transplantation in children. The authors prepared the TCRbeta library with unique molecular identifiers. TCRdb fed the PCR reads into MiXCR, producing one record per CDR3 protein. In the table there are around 410,000 distinct CDR3 sequences, approximately 11% of which are singletons. Trimming took 5 bases from V and 4 from J; bases not matched to a gene: 6. The CDR3 consists of 14 residues. Germline-derived CDR1 and CDR2 are SGHTA and FQGNSA. Ten or more counts support this clonotype. The specimen comprised PBMCs from the stem cell graft donor, sampled from the stem cell graft. The gene calls are TRBV7-2 and TRBJ1-2, with 8 bases fitting TRBD1. The clonotype was recovered from a human donor who donated a stem cell graft to a child with acute myeloid leukemia. The CDR3 is CASSRRQGAYGYTF. The CDR3 bases are TGTGCCAGCAGCAGAAGGCAGGGGGCCTATGGCTACACCTTC.